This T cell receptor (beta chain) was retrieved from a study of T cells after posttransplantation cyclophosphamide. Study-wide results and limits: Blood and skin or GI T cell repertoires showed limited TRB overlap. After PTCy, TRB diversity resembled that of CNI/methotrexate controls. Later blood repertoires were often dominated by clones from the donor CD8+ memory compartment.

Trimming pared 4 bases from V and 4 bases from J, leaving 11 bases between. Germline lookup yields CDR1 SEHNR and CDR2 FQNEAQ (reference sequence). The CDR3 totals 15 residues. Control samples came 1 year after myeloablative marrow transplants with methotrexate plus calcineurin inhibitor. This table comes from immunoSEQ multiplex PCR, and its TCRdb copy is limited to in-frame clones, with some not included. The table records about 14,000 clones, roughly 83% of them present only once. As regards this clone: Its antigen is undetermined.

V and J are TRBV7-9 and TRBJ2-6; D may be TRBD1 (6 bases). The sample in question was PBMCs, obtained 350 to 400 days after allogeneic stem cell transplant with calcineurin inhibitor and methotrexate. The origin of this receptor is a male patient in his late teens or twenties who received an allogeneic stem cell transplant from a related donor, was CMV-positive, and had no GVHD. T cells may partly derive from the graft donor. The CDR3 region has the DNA TGTGCCAGCAGCTCCAGGGGCCCCGGGGCCAACGTCCTGACTTTC. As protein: CASSSRGPGANVLTF.